This T cell receptor (beta chain) was identified during a study of T-cell reconstitution after alpha-beta-depleted transplantation in children. Whole-study results and caveats: The study traced high day-60 TCRbeta diversity in some patients to surviving recipient T cells and thymic progenitors.

This clonotype has ten or more counts. The antigen is not known. Unique molecular identifiers were used to barcode this TCRbeta library. Each CDR3 protein gets one entry after TCRdb re-called the PCR reads with MiXCR. Among fewer than 250,000 distinct CDR3 sequences listed, around 8% were seen once. This material consisted of PBMCs, mostly from graft donor cells, taken 180 days after TCRalphabeta/CD19-depleted stem cell transplant. The sequence was obtained from a male patient younger than 18 who had a stem cell transplant for acute lymphoblastic leukemia, so the T cells may come from the graft donor.

This chain's CDR3 is CASRPGQGLYEQYF. The CDR3 DNA follows: TGTGCCAGCAGGCCGGGACAGGGACTCTACGAGCAGTACTTC. The chain has TRBV12-3 or TRBV12-4 and TRBJ2-7, with 9 bases lining up with TRBD1. The ends lost 6 bases at V and 3 bases at J; junction bases unmatched: 6. This CDR3 contains 14 residues.